Listed here are 25 T cell receptor beta chains from one sample, sequenced in a study of blood T cell repertoires in COVID-19. Assay used: immunoSEQ multiplex PCR; TCRdb lists only in-frame clones, some missing. The table includes 60,000 or so clones, 75% to 90% detected once. The specimen sequenced was peripheral blood. These receptors all come from a human donor in a cohort sampled during active COVID-19.

This chain links TRBV6-5 with TRBJ1-1; D unclear. The CDR3 has 14 residues. Trimming cost V 6 bases and J 6 bases, with 17 bases left between them. Germline CDR1 and CDR2: MNHEY and SVGAGI. The CDR3 here is CASSRLGKYPEAFF. The DNA for the CDR3 is TGTGCCAGCAGCAGACTGGGTAAATACCCTGAAGCTTTCTTT.

The chain has TRBV30 and TRBJ1-1; 9 positions agree with TRBD1. Per germline, CDR1 GTSNPN and CDR2 SVGIG (reference sequence). V lost 7 bases, J lost 3 bases, and 9 bases stayed unmatched. The length of the CDR3 is 14 residues. This CDR3 is CAYYRGRSHTEAFF. CDR3 nucleotide sequence: TGTGCCTACTACAGGGGGCGATCTCACACTGAAGCTTTCTTT.

V usage is TRBV28 and J usage is TRBJ2-1; the match to TRBD1 covers 7 bases. From germline, CDR1 is MDHEN and CDR2 SYDVKM. Trimming took 6 bases from V and 5 from J; bases not matched to a gene: 10. The CDR3 length is 15 residues. The CDR3 nucleotides are TGTGCCAGCAGCCTCAACAGGGGTTACGACAATGAGCAGTTCTTC. It codes for CASSLNRGYDNEQFF.

This chain links TRBV5-1 with TRBJ1-3; D remains unclear. Trimming pared 0 bases from V and 8 bases from J, leaving 6 bases between. The V gene's germline CDR1 is SGHRS and CDR2 YFSETQ. The CDR3 runs 12 residues. CDR3 DNA sequence: TGCGCCAGCAGCTTGGCGGGAGACACCATATATTTT. This gives the protein CASSLAGDTIYF.

This chain joins TRBV14 and TRBJ2-2, with 14 bases matching TRBD2. Germline trimming cut 6 bases from V and 3 bases from J; bases unmatched to any gene: 0. The CDR3 totals 15 residues. Germline lookup yields CDR1 SGHDN and CDR2 FVKESK. CDR3 residues: CASRGLAGDTGELFF. In nucleotides, the CDR3 is TGTGCCAGCAGGGGACTAGCGGGGGACACCGGGGAGCTGTTTTTT.

The chain employs TRBV27 and TRBJ2-1; the D is unclear. CDR1 is MNHEY, CDR2 SMNVEV, per germline (reference sequence). With 5 bases removed from V and 2 bases from J, the gap between germline ends came to 13 bases. The CDR3 length is 15 residues. Here the CDR3 reads CASSPQQLPYNEQFF. CDR3 nucleotides: TGTGCCAGCAGTCCCCAACAGCTCCCCTACAATGAGCAGTTCTTC.

This clone was recorded a few times. The chain uses TRBV7-8 and TRBJ1-1, with D tentatively TRBD1 (6 bases). CDR1 and CDR2 (germline): SGHVS, FQNEAQ. CDR3 length: 13 amino acids. Trimming removed 5 bases from V and 10 bases from J, with 17 bases in between. The CDR3 nucleotides read TGTGCCAGCAGCCAACAGGGTACAGGTCGAGCTTTCTTT. Translation: CASSQQGTGRAFF.

This chain connects TRBV19 to TRBJ2-5, with a tentative D call TRBD1 (6 bases). CDR3 length equals 14 residues. The germline V gene encodes CDR1 LNHDA and CDR2 SQIVND (reference sequence). Trimming pared 5 bases from V and 1 base from J, leaving 11 bases between. The CDR3, as DNA: TGTGCCAGTAGTTCCGGACAGCCCCAAGAGACCCAGTACTTC. It yields the protein CASSSGQPQETQYF.

The chain links TRBV5-8 to TRBJ1-4, with D perhaps matching TRBD1 (6 bases). CDR1 and CDR2 from the germline V gene are SGHTS and YDEGEE. This CDR3 region has 14 residues. Trimming left V 2 bases short and J 9 bases short, with 14 bases between. In DNA form, the CDR3 reads TGTGCCAGCAGCTTTAACAGGGATAGGCAAAAACTGTTTTTT. Its protein is CASSFNRDRQKLFF.

The J gene is TRBJ2-4, the V gene TRBV20-1, with 7 positions matching TRBD1. This CDR3 is 11 amino acids long. The germline V gene has CDR1 DFQATT and CDR2 SNEGSKA (reference sequence). The V segment lost 0 bases and the J segment 15 bases; nucleotides outside the gene matches: 5. CDR3 in DNA: TGCAGTGCTAGAGATTATGCAGGGGGGTACTTC. Translation gives CSARDYAGGYF.

The V call is TRBV29-1, the J call TRBJ2-7, with D possibly matching TRBD1 (6 bases). This CDR3 spans 13 amino acids. V was shortened by 5 bases and J by 0 bases, with 11 bases between the two germline ends. The germline V gene encodes CDR1 SQVTM and CDR2 ANQGSEA. CDR3 sequence (DNA): TGCAGCGTTACGGACAGTAACTCCTACGAGCAGTACTTC. It yields the protein CSVTDSNSYEQYF.

V usage is TRBV7-2 and J usage is TRBJ2-3; D gene unclear. With 7 bases removed from V and 3 bases from J, the gap between germline ends came to 5 bases. Germline lookup yields CDR1 SGHTA and CDR2 FQGNSA. The CDR3 runs to 11 residues. CDR3 in DNA: TGTGCCAGCACCAGAACAGATACGCAGTATTTT. Its translation: CASTRTDTQYF.

This clone came up once. This rearrangement joins TRBV5-1 to TRBJ1-1; possible D gene TRBD1, 5 bases. The CDR3 contains 16 residues. Trimming removed 6 bases at V and 1 base at J, with 19 bases between. Germline CDR1 SGHRS, CDR2 YFSETQ. The CDR3 nucleotides read TGCGCCAGCAACCTCGGCGGAGGGGTCCAGAACACTGAAGCTTTCTTT. Protein: CASNLGGGVQNTEAFF.

V gene TRBV9 combines with J gene TRBJ2-1, with 7 bases aligning to TRBD1. Per germline, CDR1 SGDLS and CDR2 YYNGEE. Trimming cost V 3 bases and J 9 bases; bases outside gene matches: 9. This CDR3 region has 14 residues. DNA for the CDR3: TGTGCCAGCAGCGACCCAACAGGGGTAGGTGAGCAGTTCTTC. Encoded protein: CASSDPTGVGEQFF.

This sequence joins TRBV23-1 and TRBJ2-5, with 8 bases identical to TRBD1. TRBV23-1 falls under the ORF class, with uncertain function. V lost 7 bases and J lost 5; bases outside the gene matches: 12. This CDR3 has 15 residues. DNA for the CDR3: TGCGCCAGCACCACAGGGGGAGTCCAGGGGGAGACCCAGTACTTC. The encoded protein is CASTTGGVQGETQYF.

The genes are TRBV19 and TRBJ2-2; D is perhaps TRBD2 (5 bases). V was clipped by 5 bases and J by 4 bases, with 17 bases between them. CDR1 and CDR2 from the germline V gene are LNHDA and SQIVND (reference sequence). This CDR3 has 16 residues. CDR3 sequence: CASSHLTPGGTGELFF. As DNA, the CDR3 is TGTGCCAGTAGTCACCTAACGCCAGGAGGCACCGGGGAGCTGTTTTTT.

This rearrangement joins TRBV7-6 to TRBJ2-1, with 15 bases lining up with TRBD2. Losses at the gene ends were 2 bases for V and 8 bases for J; bases not matched to a gene: 10. The CDR3 spans 18 residues. Germline lookup yields CDR1 SGHVS and CDR2 FNYEAQ. The CDR3 region has the DNA TGTGCCAGCAGCTTAAGACCCGGGACTAGCGGGGGGAACTATGAGCAGTTCTTC. It yields the protein CASSLRPGTSGGNYEQFF. Full variable domain (remainder filled in from reference TRBV7-6 and TRBJ2-1): GAGVSQSPRYKVTKRGQDVALRCDPISGHVSLYWYRQALGQGPEFLTYFNYEAQQDKSGLPNDRFSAERPEGSISTLTIQRTEQRDSAMYRCASSLRPGTSGGNYEQFFGPGTRLTVL.

The chain carries TRBV5-5 and TRBJ1-2; TRBD1 matches 10 bases. Per germline, CDR1 SGHKS and CDR2 YYEKEE (reference sequence). The CDR3 runs 15 residues. V dropped 4 bases and J dropped 4; count of bases not matched to a gene: 7. The CDR3, as DNA: TGTGCCAGCAGCCCCGCCGGGACAGGGGTCTATGGCTACACCTTC. Its translation: CASSPAGTGVYGYTF.

The chain links TRBV6-6 to TRBJ2-4; TRBD1 is a possible D gene (6 bases). Trimming cost V 5 bases and J 0 bases, with 26 bases left between them. Germline V gene data show CDR1 as MNHNY and CDR2 as SVGAGI (reference sequence). CDR3 length equals 20 residues. The chain's CDR3 is CASSPYGRDIRRLAKNIQYF. CDR3 DNA: TGTGCCAGCAGTCCCTATGGCCGGGACATCCGTAGACTAGCCAAAAACATTCAGTACTTC.

This rearrangement joins TRBV5-1 to TRBJ1-3, with D possibly being TRBD1 (5 bases). The CDR3 sequence is 14 residues long. Germline CDR1 reads SGHRS; CDR2 reads YFSETQ. Deletions cut 0 bases from V and 9 bases from J, with 13 bases between. The CDR3 sequence is CASSLEGPMGTIYF. The CDR3 nucleotides are TGCGCCAGCAGCTTGGAGGGGCCTATGGGCACCATATATTTT.

The V and J genes are TRBV18 and TRBJ2-1, with D possibly being TRBD1 (6 bases). The V end was cut by 3 bases, the J end by 2 bases, with 17 bases between. The CDR3 consists of 17 residues. From germline, CDR1 is KGHSH and CDR2 LQKENI. As DNA, the CDR3 is TGTGCCAGCTCACCCCCCCAGGGGCAGGGGCCCTACAATGAGCAGTTCTTC. Translation: CASSPPQGQGPYNEQFF.

V and J are TRBV5-6 and TRBJ2-5; weak D call: TRBD1 (6 bases). The CDR3 loop spans 14 amino acids. Trimming removed 4 bases at V and 4 bases at J, with 14 bases between. The germline CDR1 and CDR2 sequences are SGHDT and YYEEEE. CDR3 nucleotides: TGTGCCAGCAGCCCGGACAGCAGTTTAGAGACCCAGTACTTC. It encodes CASSPDSSLETQYF.

V gene TRBV19 combines with J gene TRBJ2-2, with a tentative D call TRBD2 (5 bases). V was shortened by 7 bases and J by 2 bases, with 17 bases between the two germline ends. CDR1 LNHDA and CDR2 SQIVND come from the germline V gene (reference sequence). The CDR3 covers 16 residues. The CDR3 DNA reads TGTGCCAGTAAGTCGAGGGAACTTTCCAACACCGGGGAGCTGTTTTTT. Its translation: CASKSRELSNTGELFF.

There are many counts of this clone. The chain joins TRBV4-1 to TRBJ1-3; D is possibly TRBD1 (5 bases). The CDR3 totals 17 residues. V dropped 4 bases and J dropped 3 bases, with 19 bases sitting between them. Germline lookup yields CDR1 MGHRA and CDR2 YSYEKL. CDR3 sequence reads: CASSRRPSTEDGNTIYF. Here the CDR3 DNA reads TGCGCCAGCAGCCGGAGACCTTCGACAGAAGATGGAAACACCATATATTTT.

This chain links TRBV5-1 with TRBJ2-1; perhaps TRBD1 as D (5 bases). V lost 1 base and J 9 bases, leaving 8 bases between the germline ends. CDR1 is SGHRS, CDR2 YFSETQ, per germline. The CDR3 has 12 residues. CDR3 protein: CASSLTDSEQFF. The DNA of the CDR3 is TGCGCCAGCAGCTTGACAGACAGTGAGCAGTTCTTC.